These 24 T cell receptor beta chains were sequenced from one sample in a study of blood T cell repertoires in COVID-19. The assay was immunoSEQ multiplex PCR, and TCRdb's table has in-frame clones only and misses some. The sample records hundreds of thousands of clones, around 84% being singletons. The sequenced material came from PBMCs or T cells enriched from blood (not recorded which). The receptors shown here come from a man between 35 and 55 years old who had been exposed to COVID-19.

The rearrangement joins TRBV10-3 to TRBJ1-1, with D possibly TRBD1 on 5 matching bases. Deletions cut 4 bases from V and 4 bases from J, with 13 bases between. The CDR3 length is 14 residues. Germline loops: CDR1 ENHRY, CDR2 SYGVKD. In DNA, the CDR3 is TGTGCCATCAGTGTGGGCGCGGGGGGCACTGAAGCTTTCTTT. It specifies CAISVGAGGTEAFF.

The CDR3 loop reads CAWGGGRTSGSGEQFF. CDR3 DNA sequence: TGTGCCTGGGGGGGAGGGCGGACTAGCGGGAGCGGTGAGCAGTTCTTC. V gene TRBV30 combines with J gene TRBJ2-1, with 13 bases identical to TRBD2. CDR1 and CDR2 from the germline V gene are GTSNPN and SVGIG (reference sequence). This CDR3 comprises 16 residues. V trimming: 5 bases; J trimming: 9 bases; junction bases outside the gene matches: 13.

The chain has TRBV2 and TRBJ2-3, with D possibly being TRBD2 (5 bases). The V gene's germline CDR1 is SNHLY and CDR2 FYNNEI. Trimming took 6 bases from V and 5 from J, leaving 12 bases between them. CDR3 size: 13 residues. The CDR3 protein is CASSSGAGDTQYF. DNA for the CDR3: TGTGCCAGCAGCAGCGGTGCTGGAGATACGCAGTATTTT.

The gene calls are TRBV5-6 and TRBJ2-1; 9 positions agree with TRBD2. CDR1 and CDR2 (germline): SGHDT, YYEEEE. The CDR3 covers 15 residues. The V gene end was trimmed by 3 bases and the J gene end by 9 bases; junction bases not matched to a gene: 10. This chain's CDR3 is CASSWEREELSEQFF. Written as DNA, the CDR3 is TGTGCCAGCAGCTGGGAGCGGGAGGAATTGTCTGAGCAGTTCTTC.

The CDR3 DNA reads as TGTGCCAGCAGCCCCACTAGCGGGAGGGCCGATGGGGAGCTGTTTTTT. It is translated as CASSPTSGRADGELFF. This chain uses TRBV7-3 with TRBJ2-2, with 13 positions matching TRBD2. Germline CDR1 reads SGHTA; CDR2 reads FQGTGA. Losses at the gene ends were 5 bases for V and 8 bases for J; bases not matched to a gene: 8. This CDR3 has 16 residues. The whole variable domain, remainder taken from reference TRBV7-3 and TRBJ2-2, is GAGVSQTPSNKVTEKGKYVELRCDPISGHTALYWYRQSLGQGPEFLIYFQGTGAADDSGLPNDRFFAVRPEGSVSTLKIQRTERGDSAVYLCASSPTSGRADGELFFGEGSRLTVL.

This CDR3 reads CASSPGGQGGQETQYF. CDR3 DNA: TGTGCCAGCAGTCCGGGGGGACAGGGGGGCCAAGAGACCCAGTACTTC. The chain joins TRBV28 to TRBJ2-5; TRBD1 agrees at 11 bases. The germline V gene encodes CDR1 MDHEN and CDR2 SYDVKM. Germline trimming cut 5 bases from V and 1 base from J; bases unmatched to any gene: 6. There are 16 residues in the CDR3.

This chain links TRBV19 with TRBJ2-7; 9 bases map to TRBD2. This CDR3 contains 14 residues. Trimming at V came to 3 bases and at J to 3 bases, leaving 3 bases not matched to a gene. In germline, CDR1 is LNHDA, CDR2 SQIVND (reference sequence). CDR3 DNA sequence: TGTGCCAGTAGTATCGCTAGCGGGAACTACGAGCAGTACTTC. Residues: CASSIASGNYEQYF.

V usage is TRBV19 and J usage is TRBJ2-5; D possibly corresponds to TRBD1 (6 bases). The germline CDR1 and CDR2 sequences are LNHDA and SQIVND (reference sequence). CDR3 length: 13 amino acids. The V gene lost 7 bases and the J gene lost 7 bases, with 16 bases spanning the gap. CDR3 loop: CASKVEEGGTQYF. The CDR3 region has the DNA TGTGCCAGTAAAGTGGAGGAAGGGGGGACCCAGTACTTC. The full variable domain, with the rest looked up from reference TRBV19 and TRBJ2-5, is DGGITQSPKYLFRKEGQNVTLSCEQNLNHDAMYWYRQDPGQGLRLIYYSQIVNDFQKGDIAEGYSVSREKKESFPLTVTSAQKNPTAFYLCASKVEEGGTQYFGPGTRLLVL.

V is TRBV3-1 (or the pseudogene TRBV3-2) and J is TRBJ2-2, with unresolved D. The CDR3 consists of 13 residues. V gave up 4 bases and J gave up 7 bases, with 10 bases separating them. Germline V CDR1 and CDR2: LGHDT, YNNKEL (reference sequence). In nucleotides, the CDR3 is TGTGCCAGCAGCCCACGATCGGGCGGGGAGCTGTTTTTT. Translated: CASSPRSGGELFF.

The V call is TRBV3-1 (or the pseudogene TRBV3-2), the J call TRBJ1-5; no clear D. Germline lookup yields CDR1 LGHDT and CDR2 YNNKEL (reference sequence). The ends were cut back, 2 bases at V and 3 bases at J, with 5 bases in the middle. The CDR3 extends over 13 amino acids. This chain's CDR3 is CASSQSLNQPQHF. The DNA of the CDR3 is TGTGCCAGCAGCCAATCCCTCAATCAGCCCCAGCATTTT.

The chain joins TRBV5-4 to TRBJ2-4; 7 bases agree with TRBD2. CDR1 and CDR2 from the germline V gene are SGHNT and YYREEE (reference sequence). The CDR3 loop spans 16 amino acids. V lost 4 bases to trimming and J lost 0 bases; unmatched junction nucleotides: 7. The CDR3 DNA reads as TGTGCCAGCAGCACTCCTAGCGGTATAGCCAAAAACATTCAGTACTTC. Amino acids: CASSTPSGIAKNIQYF.

The rearrangement joins TRBV6-5 to TRBJ2-1; 7 bases map to TRBD1. Losses at the gene ends were 6 bases for V and 8 bases for J; bases not matched to a gene: 10. The CDR3 sequence is 14 residues long. The V gene's germline CDR1 is MNHEY and CDR2 SVGAGI. CDR3 nucleotides: TGTGCCAGCAGATCCCGAAACAGGGGCGATGAGCAGTTCTTC. The encoded protein is CASRSRNRGDEQFF.

The rearrangement links TRBV11-3 to TRBJ2-1; weak D call: TRBD1 (6 bases). CDR1 is SGHNT, CDR2 YENEEA, per germline. CDR3 length: 15 amino acids. With 5 bases removed from V and 13 bases from J, the gap between germline ends came to 24 bases. The CDR3 DNA reads TGTGCCAGCAGCGCTCCGGGACGCTCACGGACAGTACAGTTCTTC. Translated: CASSAPGRSRTVQFF.

V usage is TRBV30 and J usage is TRBJ1-1; possibly TRBD1 for D (5 bases). The CDR3 spans 12 residues. Germline assignment: CDR1 GTSNPN and CDR2 SVGIG (reference sequence). The ends were cut back, 4 bases at V and 4 bases at J, with 10 bases in the middle. The CDR3 DNA reads TGTGCCTGGAATCACGGGGGCACTGAAGCTTTCTTT. This translates into CAWNHGGTEAFF.

This clone appeared once. In nucleotides, the CDR3 is TGTGCCAGCAGCCAAGAGTGGGGACAGGCGAACTACGAGCAGTACTTC. Protein product: CASSQEWGQANYEQYF. This chain links TRBV4-2 with TRBJ2-7; 8 bases line up with TRBD1. Looked up from germline, CDR1 is LGHNA and CDR2 is YNFKEQ. The CDR3 is 16 residues long. V gave up 0 bases and J gave up 3 bases; unmatched junction bases: 7.

For this clone: The sample contains more than one DNA sequence encoding this CDR3. The V and J genes are TRBV6-5 and TRBJ2-5; D perhaps matches TRBD1 (6 bases). The CDR3 has 11 residues. The germline V and J ends were trimmed by 8 bases and 4 bases, with 8 bases remaining between them. Germline V gene sequence: CDR1 MNHEY, CDR2 SVGAGI. DNA for the CDR3: TGTGCCAGCTCCAGGGGAGAGACCCAGTACTTC. It is translated as CASSRGETQYF.

This clone was detected only a few times. The chain joins TRBV3-1 (or the pseudogene TRBV3-2) to TRBJ1-2, with D hard to call. V shed 0 bases and J shed 7 bases, with 9 bases lying between them. CDR1 is LGHDT, CDR2 YNNKEL, per germline (reference sequence). The CDR3 is made up of 13 amino acids. CDR3 protein: CASSQETFGGYTF. In nucleotides, the CDR3 is TGTGCCAGCAGCCAAGAGACATTCGGTGGCTACACCTTC.

The chain couples TRBV5-1 to TRBJ2-1; TRBD2 agrees at 13 bases. The V and J ends lost 0 bases and 8 bases, in that order; junction bases with no gene match: 5. CDR3 length: 16 residues. Germline CDR1 SGHRS, CDR2 YFSETQ. DNA of the CDR3: TGCGCCAGCAGCTTGGGGGGGACTAGCGGGACCGATGAGCAGTTCTTC. It codes for CASSLGGTSGTDEQFF.

The chain links TRBV6-5 to TRBJ2-7; 7 nucleotides match TRBD1. V shed 5 bases, J shed 3 bases, and the junction held 10 bases outside the gene matches. Germline CDR1 MNHEY, CDR2 SVGAGI. This CDR3 has 15 residues. The CDR3 here is CASSLSTGVYYEQYF. The CDR3 DNA reads TGTGCCAGCAGTCTATCCACAGGGGTCTACTACGAGCAGTACTTC.

The chain has TRBV15 and TRBJ1-2, with 7 bases lining up with TRBD1. Looked up from germline, CDR1 is LNHNV and CDR2 is YYDKDF (reference sequence). The ends lost 0 bases at V and 8 bases at J; junction bases unmatched: 9. This CDR3 region has 15 residues. CDR3 region: CATSRDSTGVWGYTF. The CDR3 DNA reads TGTGCCACCAGCAGAGATAGCACAGGGGTTTGGGGCTACACCTTC.

J is TRBJ2-1 and V is TRBV5-1; tentatively, D is TRBD1 (6 bases). From germline, CDR1 is SGHRS and CDR2 YFSETQ. The CDR3 spans 14 residues. V dropped 8 bases and J dropped 8 bases, with 20 bases sitting between them. CDR3 nucleotides: TGCGCCAGTGGTCCAGGGGATGATGTGTATGAGCAGTTCTTC. Its protein is CASGPGDDVYEQFF.

The V call is TRBV2, the J call TRBJ2-2, with TRBD1 as a possible D gene (6 bases). Germline assignment: CDR1 SNHLY and CDR2 FYNNEI. V was clipped by 6 bases and J by 1 base, with 9 bases between them. There are 14 residues in the CDR3. The CDR3 nucleotides read TGTGCCAGCAGGCGGACAGAGAACACCGGGGAGCTGTTTTTT. This encodes CASRRTENTGELFF.

The rearrangement joins TRBV5-8 to TRBJ2-7; no reliable D call. Trimming removed 2 bases at V and 4 bases at J, with 16 bases between. The CDR3 totals 15 residues. The germline V gene has CDR1 SGHTS and CDR2 YDEGEE. In nucleotides, the CDR3 is TGTGCCAGCAGCTTCTATTCAGCGAAGCAATACGAGCAGTACTTC. Translation: CASSFYSAKQYEQYF.

The rearrangement joins TRBV15 to TRBJ1-1; maybe TRBD1 (5 bases). The CDR3 runs to 17 residues. V dropped 2 bases and J dropped 0 bases, with 16 bases sitting between them. CDR1 LNHNV and CDR2 YYDKDF come from the germline V gene (reference sequence). CDR3 DNA: TGTGCCACCAGCAGACCGGAAAGACAGACCGTGAACACTGAAGCTTTCTTT. It encodes CATSRPERQTVNTEAFF.